These 19 T cell receptor beta chains came from one sample sequenced in a study of cytomegalovirus exposure and HLA in healthy donors. The protocol was immunoSEQ multiplex PCR, while the TCRdb copy is restricted to in-frame clones and leaves out a portion. Counted here are roughly 60,000 clones, roughly 94% occurring once; the ten biggest clones make up approximately 6%. The sequenced sample consisted of PBMCs. The receptor set was obtained from a woman in her late teens or twenties in good health and CMV-seropositive.

This chain joins TRBV30 and TRBJ2-1; TRBD2 aligns across 7 bases. The CDR3 loop spans 14 amino acids. Germline CDR1 and CDR2: GTSNPN and SVGIG (reference sequence). The CDR3 loop is CVMGRGDLYNEQFF. CDR3 sequence (DNA): TGTGTTATGGGCCGGGGGGACCTGTACAATGAGCAGTTCTTC.

The sample holds one count of this clone. The chain joins TRBV19 to TRBJ1-2; tentatively, D is TRBD1 (6 bases). Per the germline V gene, CDR1 is LNHDA and CDR2 is SQIVND (reference sequence). The CDR3 totals 12 residues. The germline V and J ends were trimmed by 6 bases and 6 bases, with 11 bases remaining between them. CDR3 region: CASRYGGDGYTF. CDR3 sequence (DNA): TGTGCCAGTAGATATGGGGGCGATGGCTACACCTTC.

The chain couples TRBV6-1 to TRBJ2-4; TRBD1 agrees at 7 bases. The CDR3 loop spans 15 amino acids. V trimming: 3 bases; J trimming: 9 bases; junction bases outside the gene matches: 11. The V gene's germline CDR1 is MNHNS and CDR2 SASEGT. The CDR3 loop is CASSDPIRDSSIQYF. As DNA, the CDR3 is TGTGCCAGCAGTGACCCGATACGGGACAGTAGCATTCAGTACTTC.

The chain couples TRBV28 to TRBJ1-1; the D is unclear. Trimming pared 5 bases from V and 0 bases from J, leaving 10 bases between. From germline, CDR1 is MDHEN and CDR2 SYDVKM. This CDR3 contains 14 residues. CDR3 sequence (DNA): TGTGCCAGCAGTCCGCACACCATGAACACTGAAGCTTTCTTT. Protein product: CASSPHTMNTEAFF.

The chain combines TRBV19 with TRBJ2-4; 13 bases fit TRBD2. The CDR3 is made up of 19 amino acids. Germline V lookup: CDR1 LNHDA, CDR2 SQIVND (reference sequence). V lost 1 base to trimming and J lost 1 base; unmatched junction nucleotides: 7. The DNA for the CDR3 is TGTGCCAGTAGTATAGGTAGAGGACTAGCGGGAGTGGCCAAAAACATTCAGTACTTC. Its protein is CASSIGRGLAGVAKNIQYF.

J is TRBJ2-2 and V is TRBV4-1, with TRBD2 identical over 16 bases. Per germline, CDR1 MGHRA and CDR2 YSYEKL. The junction had 4 bases not matched to a gene; V was cut back by 3 bases and J by 6 bases. CDR3 size: 17 residues. CDR3 sequence: CASSQRGLAGGAGELFF. CDR3 sequence (DNA): TGCGCCAGCAGCCAGAGGGGACTAGCGGGAGGGGCCGGGGAGCTGTTTTTT.

This clone was counted once. This chain uses TRBV5-4 with TRBJ2-3, with D tentatively TRBD2 (5 bases). This CDR3 has 14 amino acids. V shed 0 bases and J shed 6 bases, with 11 bases lying between them. CDR1 and CDR2 from the germline V gene are SGHNT and YYREEE (reference sequence). The CDR3 sequence is CASSLDSTRDTQYF. The CDR3 nucleotides are TGTGCCAGCAGCTTGGACTCCACTAGGGATACGCAGTATTTT. Complete variable domain (other parts from reference TRBV5-4 and TRBJ2-3): ETGVTQSPTHLIKTRGQQVTLRCSSQSGHNTVSWYQQALGQGPQFIFQYYREEENGRGNFPPRFSGLQFPNYSSELNVNALELDDSALYLCASSLDSTRDTQYFGPGTRLTVL.

The chain uses TRBV7-8 and TRBJ1-6; 7 nucleotides line up with TRBD1. J gave up 2 bases and V 7 bases, and 5 bases lay outside the gene matches. From germline, CDR1 is SGHVS and CDR2 FQNEAQ. CDR3 length: 15 amino acids. The CDR3 region has the DNA TGTGCCAGCACTAGGGGACAGACCTATAATTCACCCCTCCACTTT. This codes for CASTRGQTYNSPLHF.

The chain joins TRBV11-3 to TRBJ1-2; tentatively, D is TRBD1 (5 bases). Germline V gene data show CDR1 as SGHNT and CDR2 as YENEEA. V was shortened by 1 base and J by 1 base, with 16 bases between the two germline ends. The length of the CDR3 is 17 residues. CDR3: CASSLGTAGVVNYGYTF. The CDR3 region has the DNA TGTGCCAGCAGCTTAGGAACTGCGGGGGTCGTTAACTATGGCTACACCTTC.

The chain has TRBV4-3 and TRBJ2-1; D gene ambiguous. Germline V gene data show CDR1 as LGHNA and CDR2 as YSLEER. Trimming shortened V by 1 base and J by 2 bases, and 9 bases separated the two germline ends. The CDR3 sequence is 15 residues long. CDR3 nucleotides: TGCGCCAGCAGCCAAGTGGCTGGCCCCTACAATGAGCAGTTCTTC. This encodes CASSQVAGPYNEQFF.

This chain joins TRBV6-4 and TRBJ2-3; D is unclear. The germline CDR1 and CDR2 sequences are MRHNA and SNTAGT. The CDR3 consists of 11 residues. Trimming pared 6 bases from V and 3 bases from J, leaving 4 bases between. DNA of the CDR3: TGTGCCAGCAGAGCTACAGATACGCAGTATTTT. Translating gives CASRATDTQYF.

The chain joins TRBV5-1 to TRBJ2-5; possibly TRBD1 for D (5 bases). The germline V and J ends were trimmed by 4 bases and 4 bases, with 26 bases remaining between them. Germline-derived CDR1 and CDR2 are SGHRS and YFSETQ. The CDR3 consists of 18 residues. In DNA form, the CDR3 reads TGCGCCAGCAGCATTGGGCCAGGGATGCGGCTAGGTGGAGAGACCCAGTACTTC. It yields the protein CASSIGPGMRLGGETQYF. The whole variable domain, remainder taken from reference TRBV5-1 and TRBJ2-5, is KAGVTQTPRYLIKTRGQQVTLSCSPISGHRSVSWYQQTPGQGLQFLFEYFSETQRNKGNFPGRFSGRQFSNSRSEMNVSTLELGDSALYLCASSIGPGMRLGGETQYFGPGTRLLVL.

This chain links TRBV28 with TRBJ1-5; D possibly corresponds to TRBD1 (6 bases). The CDR3 is 15 residues long. Germline CDR1 and CDR2: MDHEN and SYDVKM. V was clipped by 3 bases and J by 7 bases, with 16 bases between them. The CDR3 loop is CASSFGGGAEQPQHF. In DNA form, the CDR3 reads TGTGCCAGCAGTTTCGGTGGGGGCGCGGAACAGCCCCAGCATTTT.

The V gene is TRBV7-3, the J gene TRBJ2-1, with D possibly TRBD2 on 6 matching bases. There are 18 residues in the CDR3. V lost 0 bases to trimming and J lost 4 bases, with 19 bases between them. Germline V CDR1 and CDR2: SGHTA, FQGTGA. CDR3 amino acids: CASSLTGGDPVEYNEQFF. The CDR3 DNA is TGTGCCAGCAGCTTAACGGGGGGAGATCCAGTCGAATACAATGAGCAGTTCTTC.

The gene calls are TRBV11-2 and TRBJ2-1; 8 bases align to TRBD1. CDR1 and CDR2 from the germline V gene are SGHAT and FQNNGV. CDR3 length: 15 residues. With 5 bases clipped from V and 8 bases from J, the junction kept 11 bases outside the gene matches. CDR3 nucleotide sequence: TGTGCCAGCAGCCCGGGGACAGGCCCACAATATGAGCAGTTCTTC. Residues: CASSPGTGPQYEQFF.

V gene TRBV28 combines with J gene TRBJ2-7; TRBD1 aligns across 8 bases. Germline V CDR1 and CDR2: MDHEN, SYDVKM. The CDR3 sequence is 16 residues long. J lost 2 bases, V lost 3 bases, and 9 bases had no gene match. The CDR3 here is CASSFGGTGLPYEQYF. The DNA of the CDR3 is TGTGCCAGCAGTTTTGGGGGGACAGGTTTGCCCTACGAGCAGTACTTC.

The J gene is TRBJ2-5, the V gene TRBV28, with 14 bases lining up with TRBD2. J lost 5 bases, V lost 3 bases, and 5 bases had no gene match. In germline, CDR1 is MDHEN, CDR2 SYDVKM. The CDR3 contains 16 residues. The CDR3 DNA reads as TGTGCCAGCAGTTTCTCCCGACTAGCGGGAGGGGAGACCCAGTACTTC. It is translated as CASSFSRLAGGETQYF.

The CDR3, as DNA: TGTGCCAGCAGCTTATACCGCGGGGGCACTGAAGCTTTCTTT. This codes for CASSLYRGGTEAFF. The chain couples TRBV7-9 to TRBJ1-1, with D possibly matching TRBD1 (5 bases). V lost 2 bases, J lost 4 bases, and 11 bases lay in between. CDR1 SEHNR and CDR2 FQNEAQ come from the germline V gene (reference sequence). The CDR3 is 14 residues long.

This chain connects TRBV5-6 to TRBJ2-1, with TRBD1 as a possible D gene (6 bases). Trimming cost V 3 bases and J 10 bases, with 11 bases left between them. The CDR3 has 12 amino acids. Per germline, CDR1 SGHDT and CDR2 YYEEEE. This CDR3 is CASSSQGNEQFF. The CDR3 region has the DNA TGTGCCAGCAGCTCACAGGGTAACGAGCAGTTCTTC.